This entry lists 7 T cell receptor beta chains sequenced from one sample in a study of shared clonotypes between healthy human individuals. Using immunoSEQ multiplex PCR, the repertoire was profiled, and TCRdb retains in-frame clones only, with some absent. This sample has about 600,000 clones, with about 96% found just once. The sample consisted of naive CD4+ T cells sorted from blood. Subset noted: CD45RA+ positively selected. The receptors were gathered from a woman aged 25 to 39 in good health.

CDR3 sequence reads: CASSFEPTSNQPQHF. For the CDR3, the DNA is TGTGCCAGCAGTTTTGAGCCGACTAGCAATCAGCCCCAGCATTTT. The chain couples TRBV6-5 to TRBJ1-5; D gene ambiguous. The CDR3 runs to 15 residues. Between the trimmed V and J ends, which lost 4 bases and 0 bases, there was a span of 10 bases. Germline V gene data show CDR1 as MNHEY and CDR2 as SVGAGI.

The rearrangement uses TRBV5-8 and TRBJ2-1; D is unresolved. The CDR3 is 17 amino acids. Germline-derived CDR1 and CDR2 are SGHTS and YDEGEE. The V end lost 0 bases, the J end lost 0 bases, and 13 bases lay between the germline ends. CDR3 in amino acids: CASSLANIPGSYNEQFF. In nucleotides, the CDR3 is TGTGCCAGCAGCTTGGCCAATATACCTGGCTCCTACAATGAGCAGTTCTTC. The entire variable domain, with the rest obtained from reference TRBV5-8 and TRBJ2-1, is as follows: EAGVTQSPTHLIKTRGQQATLRCSPISGHTSVYWYQQALGLGLQFLLWYDEGEERNRGNFPPRFSGRQFPNYSSELNVNALELEDSALYLCASSLANIPGSYNEQFFGPGTRLTVL.

The V and J genes are TRBV5-1 and TRBJ2-1, with D maybe TRBD1 (5 bases). The CDR3 covers 14 residues. The V end was cut by 4 bases, the J end by 8 bases, with 16 bases between. Germline V lookup: CDR1 SGHRS, CDR2 YFSETQ. CDR3 DNA: TGCGCCAGCAGCAAATCGACAGTCTCCGATGAGCAGTTCTTC. It encodes CASSKSTVSDEQFF.

The chain joins TRBV5-4 to TRBJ1-1, with D uncertain. Deletions cut 2 bases from V and 11 bases from J, with 16 bases between. The CDR3 sequence is 13 residues long. Looked up from germline, CDR1 is SGHNT and CDR2 is YYREEE (reference sequence). The CDR3 coding sequence is TGTGCCAGCAGCTTTTATTCGGCCACTCGGGCTTTCTTT. It is translated as CASSFYSATRAFF.

J is TRBJ2-4 and V is TRBV10-3; no clear D gene. The germline CDR1 and CDR2 sequences are ENHRY and SYGVKD. The CDR3 loop spans 15 amino acids. Trimming took off 0 bases at V and 1 base at J, with 7 bases between the two ends. The CDR3 reads CAISESVGAKNIQYF. The CDR3 DNA reads as TGTGCCATCAGTGAGTCGGTAGGGGCCAAAAACATTCAGTACTTC.

The J gene is TRBJ2-7, the V gene TRBV25-1; the D call may be TRBD1 or TRBD2 (5 bases each). Trimming cost V 1 base and J 6 bases, with 13 bases left between them. CDR3 length: 14 residues. CDR1 MGHDK and CDR2 SYGVNS come from the germline V gene. The CDR3 DNA is TGTGCCAGCAGTGAATTGGGGGAACGTACCGAGCAGTACTTC. It codes for CASSELGERTEQYF.

The DNA for the CDR3 is TGTGCCAGCAGCTTAGTAGGGACAGCGAACACTGAAGCTTTCTTT. Its translation is CASSLVGTANTEAFF. J is TRBJ1-1 and V is TRBV7-9, with TRBD1 matching over 7 bases. Germline V lookup: CDR1 SEHNR, CDR2 FQNEAQ (reference sequence). CDR3 length: 15 amino acids. Trimming cost V 1 base and J 1 base; bases outside gene matches: 3.